Here is one T cell receptor (beta chain) with its context. What it recognizes is unknown. Each CDR3 protein gets one entry after TCRdb re-called the 5' RACE reads with MiXCR. Of around 130,000 distinct CDR3 sequences in the sample, 15% to 20% were seen once. This sample is part of a study of T-cell memory formation after mild COVID-19. Trimming cost V 6 bases and J 4 bases, with 21 bases left between them. The CDR3 runs to 15 residues. The germline V gene encodes CDR1 DFQATT and CDR2 SNEGSKA (reference sequence). Study outcomes and limitations: Prior to infection, memory already included some responding clones, suggesting cross-reactive memory joined.

The receptor comes from an adult woman who had mild COVID-19 (a few samples of this study predate the infection). Cell type and time point are not known. V is TRBV20-1 and J is TRBJ1-1; maybe TRBD1 (5 bases). Specimen: PBMCs or a T cell subset sorted from them (not recorded which). CDR3 loop: CSAKLPQGLTTEAFF. In nucleotides, the CDR3 is TGCAGTGCAAAGCTCCCCCAGGGTCTGACCACTGAAGCTTTCTTT.